This T cell receptor (beta chain) was identified during a study of cytomegalovirus exposure and HLA in healthy donors. CDR3 length: 14 residues. J lost 4 bases, V lost 4 bases, and 4 bases had no gene match. Germline V gene lookup returns CDR1 MGHRA and CDR2 YSYEKL. Researchers ran the PCR with 60 Vbeta and 13 Jbeta primers. Only in-frame clones appear in the TCRdb table, and some are missing; sequencing was by immunoSEQ multiplex PCR. The repertoire has approximately 120,000 clones, more than 80% of them found once; the top ten carry about 7%. This TCR was sampled from a woman in her twenties or thirties in good health and CMV-seropositive. This rearrangement joins TRBV4-1 to TRBJ1-5; TRBD1 matches 7 bases. The sequenced material came from PBMCs. CDR3 bases: TGCGCCAGCAGCCTTGGGACAGCAAATCAGCCCCAGCATTTT. As protein: CASSLGTANQPQHF.